This is a list of T cell receptor beta chains from one sample in a study of blood T cell repertoires in COVID-19. Generated by immunoSEQ multiplex PCR, the TCRdb table keeps only in-frame clones and is missing some. This table has fewer than 650,000 clones, around nine tenths appearing once. Material for sequencing was peripheral blood. Receptors were obtained from a woman between 45 and 65 years old with COVID-19, enrolled during active disease. Both conserved end residues are part of each CDR3. A D gene is named only where the DNA matches it firmly. The listing skips clone size in some rows; elsewhere it reads once, few, many or a size class.

V gene	D gene	clone size	J gene	CDR3 DNA	CDR3 protein
TRBV21-1	.	.	TRBJ2-7	TGTGCCAGCAGCAAAGAGAATAACAGAGTTTGCGAGCAGTACTTC	CASSKENNRVCEQYF
TRBV7-9	.	.	TRBJ1-1	TGTGCCAGCAGCTTAGGAGGGGGACACACGAACACTGAAGCTTTCTTT	CASSLGGGHTNTEAFF
TRBV14	.	.	TRBJ2-3	TGTGCCAGCAGCCAACTAGGCGTTAGCACAGATACGCAGTATTTT	CASSQLGVSTDTQYF
TRBV5-6	.	.	TRBJ1-2	TGTGCCAGCAGCCTCGGGCAGGGGAACCCCTATGGCTACACCTTC	CASSLGQGNPYGYTF
TRBV5-5	.	.	TRBJ2-7	TGTGCCAGCAGCGGACAGATCTCCTACGAGCAGTACTTC	CASSGQISYEQYF
TRBV30	TRBD1	.	TRBJ1-6	TGTGCCTGGAGTAAACAGGGGCGGTCACCCCTCCACTTT	CAWSKQGRSPLHF
TRBV4-1	.	once	TRBJ2-1	TGCGCCAGCAGCCAAGAGCGTGAGCAGTTCTTC	CASSQEREQFF
TRBV6-5	.	.	TRBJ1-1	TGTGCCAGCAGGTGGACAGAGAACACTGAAGCTTTCTTT	CASRWTENTEAFF
TRBV2	TRBD1	.	TRBJ1-6	TGTGCCAGCAGGGGAGACAGGGGTTCACCCCTCCACTTT	CASRGDRGSPLHF
TRBV11-3	.	.	TRBJ2-1	TGTGCCAGCAGCTTCGGAGGGGTCACCTACAATGAGCAGTTCTTC	CASSFGGVTYNEQFF
TRBV28	.	few	TRBJ1-1	TGTGCCAGCAGCCGGACTTCCCTGGGTACTGAAGCTTTCTTT	CASSRTSLGTEAFF
TRBV10-2	.	.	TRBJ2-7	TGCGCCAGCACCCCAGAAGCCTACGAGCAGTACTTC	CASTPEAYEQYF
TRBV30	.	once	TRBJ1-4	TGTGCCTGGAGTGTACGCAGGGCGGAAACTAATGAAAAACTGTTTTTT	CAWSVRRAETNEKLFF
TRBV6-5	.	.	TRBJ2-6	TGTGCCAGCAGCCCCAGTGGCTCTGGGGCCAACGTCCTGACTTTC	CASSPSGSGANVLTF
TRBV6-5	.	.	TRBJ2-3	TGTGCCAGCAGTACAGGATTTAGCACAGATACGCAGTATTTT	CASSTGFSTDTQYF
TRBV7-9	.	.	TRBJ2-6	TGTGCCAGCAGCTCTACAGGATTTAGGGCTGGGGCCAACGTCCTGACTTTC	CASSSTGFRAGANVLTF
TRBV21-1	.	.	TRBJ1-1	TGTGCCAGCATCCCGAGTTTGAACACTGAAGCTTTCTTT	CASIPSLNTEAFF
TRBV7-8	.	.	TRBJ1-4	TGTGCCAGCAGCTTAGGGGGGGGTGGTACTAATGAAAAACTGTTTTTT	CASSLGGGGTNEKLFF
TRBV5-1	TRBD1	.	TRBJ2-2	TGCGCCAGCAGGAGGGGACAGGGGGACACCGGGGAGCTGTTTTTT	CASRRGQGDTGELFF
TRBV7-6	TRBD2	.	TRBJ2-1	TGTGCCAGCAGCCTACCCACTAGCGGGACCTACAATGAGCAGTTCTTC	CASSLPTSGTYNEQFF
TRBV29-1	.	.	TRBJ2-3	TGCAGCGCTCTTCGGGACTCCTCTTCCTACACAGATACGCAGTATTTT	CSALRDSSSYTDTQYF
TRBV7-9	.	.	TRBJ2-5	TGTGCCAGCAGTATAGACTCTCTACTACACTTC	CASSIDSLLHF
TRBV20-1	.	.	TRBJ1-4	TGCAGTGCTATATCGGAGGGAAAACTGTTTTTT	CSAISEGKLFF
TRBV5-1	.	.	TRBJ2-7	TGCGCCAGCAGCTTGGACGTCCTAGGCGGCAACGAGCAGTACTTC	CASSLDVLGGNEQYF
TRBV19	.	.	TRBJ2-6	TGTGCCAGTAGTATACAGGGTATAACTGGGGCCAACGTCCTGACTTTC	CASSIQGITGANVLTF
TRBV19	.	.	TRBJ2-3	TGTGCCAGTAGTACAGGGCCTACTAGCACAGATACGCAGTATTTT	CASSTGPTSTDTQYF
TRBV28	.	once	TRBJ1-5	TGTGCCAGCAGCTCCCTGGGGGGAATAGGCAATCAGCCCCAGCATTTT	CASSSLGGIGNQPQHF
TRBV19	.	.	TRBJ1-1	TGTGCCAGTAGTCGGGGTGTCGGAGGGCACACTGAAGCTTTCTTT	CASSRGVGGHTEAFF
TRBV27	TRBD1	.	TRBJ1-4	TGTGCCAGCAGTTTAGGGACAGGGGGAACTAATGAAAAACTGTTTTTT	CASSLGTGGTNEKLFF
TRBV5-1	.	once	TRBJ1-4	TGCGCCAGCAGAGACTCGCTTCAGAATGAAAAACTGTTTTTT	CASRDSLQNEKLFF
TRBV6-2/TRBV6-3	.	.	TRBJ2-7	TGTGCCAGCAGTTACTCGAGTTACGAGCAGTACTTC	CASSYSSYEQYF
TRBV19	TRBD2	.	TRBJ2-3	TGTGCCAGTAGTAACCTAGCGGGGGTTTCCTCAGATACGCAGTATTTT	CASSNLAGVSSDTQYF
TRBV9	.	.	TRBJ1-2	TGTGCCAGCAGCCCTGGCACCGTCTATGGCTACACCTTC	CASSPGTVYGYTF
TRBV28	.	.	TRBJ1-3	TGTGCCAGCACCGTGGGGGGGAACTCTGGAAACACCATATATTTT	CASTVGGNSGNTIYF
TRBV18	.	.	TRBJ1-6	TGTGCCAGCTCACCGGAGGACGGGTCACCCCTCCACTTT	CASSPEDGSPLHF
TRBV18	.	.	TRBJ1-4	TGTGCCAGCTCACCAAGTAGAAATGAAAAACTGTTTTTT	CASSPSRNEKLFF
TRBV19	TRBD1	.	TRBJ1-2	TGTGCCAGTAGTATTCTGAGGGGGCGGTCTGATGGCTACACCTTC	CASSILRGRSDGYTF
TRBV12-3/TRBV12-4	.	.	TRBJ1-1	TGTGCCAGCAAGAGCATCATGAACACTGAAGCTTTCTTT	CASKSIMNTEAFF
TRBV6-6	TRBD2	.	TRBJ2-2	TGTGCCAGCAGTCGCGGGGGGCCGCGCACCGGGGAGCTGTTTTTT	CASSRGGPRTGELFF
TRBV2	.	.	TRBJ1-5	TGTGCCAGCACCAGGACGAAGGGGGTAGGCAATCAGCCCCAGCATTTT	CASTRTKGVGNQPQHF
TRBV18	.	.	TRBJ2-7	TGTGCCAGCTCACCGGGCCTTCAAGGCGAGCAGTACTTC	CASSPGLQGEQYF
TRBV6-6	.	.	TRBJ1-1	TGTGCCAGCAGTTTAGACTGGGACACTGAAGCTTTCTTT	CASSLDWDTEAFF